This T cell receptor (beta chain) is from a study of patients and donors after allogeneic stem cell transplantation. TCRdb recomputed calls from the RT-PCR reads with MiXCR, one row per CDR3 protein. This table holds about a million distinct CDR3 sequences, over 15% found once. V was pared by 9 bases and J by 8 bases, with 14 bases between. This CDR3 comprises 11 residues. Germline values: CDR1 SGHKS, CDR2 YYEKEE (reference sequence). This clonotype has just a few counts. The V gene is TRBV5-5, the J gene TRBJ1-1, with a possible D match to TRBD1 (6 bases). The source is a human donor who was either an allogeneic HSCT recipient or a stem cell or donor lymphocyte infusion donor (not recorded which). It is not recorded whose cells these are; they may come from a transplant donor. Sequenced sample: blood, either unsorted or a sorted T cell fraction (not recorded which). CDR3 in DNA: TGTGCCACCCACCCCGGGACAGAAGCTTTCTTT. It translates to CATHPGTEAFF. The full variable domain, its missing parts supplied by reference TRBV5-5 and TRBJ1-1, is DAGVTQSPTHLIKTRGQQVTLRCSPISGHKSVSWYQQVLGQGPQFIFQYYEKEERGRGNFPDRFSARQFPNYSSELNVNALLLGDSALYLCATHPGTEAFFGQGTRLTVV.